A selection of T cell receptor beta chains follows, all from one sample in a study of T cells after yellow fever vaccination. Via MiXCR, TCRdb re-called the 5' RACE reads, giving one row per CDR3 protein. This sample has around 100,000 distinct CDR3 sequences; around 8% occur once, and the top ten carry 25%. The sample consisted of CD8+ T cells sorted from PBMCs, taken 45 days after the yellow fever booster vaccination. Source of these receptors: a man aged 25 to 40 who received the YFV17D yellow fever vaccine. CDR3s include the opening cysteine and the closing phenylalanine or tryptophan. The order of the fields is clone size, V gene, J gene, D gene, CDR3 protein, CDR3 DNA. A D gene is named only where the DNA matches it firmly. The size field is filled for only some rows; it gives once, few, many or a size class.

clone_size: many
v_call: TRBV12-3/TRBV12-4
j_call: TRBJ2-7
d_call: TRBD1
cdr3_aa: CASSAGTGNHEQYF
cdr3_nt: TGTGCCAGCAGCGCCGGGACAGGGAACCACGAGCAGTACTTC

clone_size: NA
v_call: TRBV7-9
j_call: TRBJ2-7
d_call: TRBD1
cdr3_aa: CASSPGTGVYHEQYF
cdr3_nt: TGTGCCAGCAGCCCGGGCACAGGGGTATATCACGAGCAGTACTTC

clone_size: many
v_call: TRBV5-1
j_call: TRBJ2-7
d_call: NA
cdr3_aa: CASSVLAFPDEQYF
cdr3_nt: TGCGCCAGCAGCGTGTTAGCGTTCCCCGACGAGCAGTACTTC

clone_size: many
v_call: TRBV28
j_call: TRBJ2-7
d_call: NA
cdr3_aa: CASRGKTGLFGEQYF
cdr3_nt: TGTGCCAGCAGGGGGAAAACGGGACTCTTTGGCGAGCAGTACTTC

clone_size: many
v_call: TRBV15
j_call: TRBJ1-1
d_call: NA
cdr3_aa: CATSRSDRNTEAFF
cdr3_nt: TGTGCCACCAGCAGATCAGATCGGAACACTGAAGCTTTCTTT

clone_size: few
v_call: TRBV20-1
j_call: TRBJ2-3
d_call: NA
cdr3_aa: CSASGEGVPSTDTQYF
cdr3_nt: TGCAGTGCTAGCGGTGAGGGAGTTCCTAGCACAGATACGCAGTATTTT

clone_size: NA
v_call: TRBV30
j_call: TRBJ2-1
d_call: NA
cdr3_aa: CAFEGDEQFF
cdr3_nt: TGTGCCTTCGAGGGGGATGAGCAGTTCTTC

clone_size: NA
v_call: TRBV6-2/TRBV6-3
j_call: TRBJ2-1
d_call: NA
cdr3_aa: CASRLWARTNEQFF
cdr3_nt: TGTGCCAGCAGATTGTGGGCCCGAACGAATGAGCAGTTCTTC

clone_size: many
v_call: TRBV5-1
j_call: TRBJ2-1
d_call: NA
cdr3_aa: CASSDSEVSYNEQFF
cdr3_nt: TGCGCCAGCAGCGATTCAGAGGTGTCCTACAATGAGCAGTTCTTC

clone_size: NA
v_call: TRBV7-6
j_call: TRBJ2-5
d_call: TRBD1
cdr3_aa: CASSLAGQASRETQYF
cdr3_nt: TGTGCCAGCAGCTTAGCGGGACAGGCTTCGCGGGAGACCCAGTACTTC

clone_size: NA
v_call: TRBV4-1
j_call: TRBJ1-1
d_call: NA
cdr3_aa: CASGSGGGSEAFF
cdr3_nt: TGCGCCAGCGGATCCGGGGGGGGATCGGAAGCTTTCTTT

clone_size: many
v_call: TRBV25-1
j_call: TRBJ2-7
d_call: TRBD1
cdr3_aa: CASSEVDRDTGEQYF
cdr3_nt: TGTGCCAGCAGTGAAGTAGACAGGGACACCGGCGAGCAGTACTTC

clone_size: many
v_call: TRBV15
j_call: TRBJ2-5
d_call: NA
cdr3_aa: CATSIGQETQYF
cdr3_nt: TGTGCCACCAGCATAGGGCAAGAGACCCAGTACTTC

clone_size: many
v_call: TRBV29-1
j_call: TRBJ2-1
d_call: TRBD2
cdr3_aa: CSVEGTAGLAGSVNEQFF
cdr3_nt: TGCAGCGTTGAGGGGACCGCGGGACTAGCGGGATCCGTCAATGAGCAGTTCTTC

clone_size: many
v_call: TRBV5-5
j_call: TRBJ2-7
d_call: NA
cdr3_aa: CASSLIEAYEQYF
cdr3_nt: TGTGCCAGCAGCTTGATAGAGGCCTACGAGCAGTACTTC

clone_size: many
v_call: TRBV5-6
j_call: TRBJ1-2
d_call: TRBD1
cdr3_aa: CASSWTGGAYGYTF
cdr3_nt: TGTGCCAGCAGCTGGACAGGGGGCGCGTATGGCTACACCTTC

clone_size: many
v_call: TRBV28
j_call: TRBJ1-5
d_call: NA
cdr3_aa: CASSFGPGGQPQHF
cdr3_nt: TGTGCCAGCAGTTTTGGTCCCGGAGGTCAGCCCCAGCATTTT

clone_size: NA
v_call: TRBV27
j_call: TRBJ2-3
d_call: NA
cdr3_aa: CASSSAMGPDTQYF
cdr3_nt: TGTGCCAGCAGTTCGGCCATGGGGCCAGATACGCAGTATTTT

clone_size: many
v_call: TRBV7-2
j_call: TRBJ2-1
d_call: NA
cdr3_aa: CASSPNPAGYTYNEQFF
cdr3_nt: TGTGCCAGCAGCCCTAACCCTGCAGGGTACACCTACAATGAGCAGTTCTTC

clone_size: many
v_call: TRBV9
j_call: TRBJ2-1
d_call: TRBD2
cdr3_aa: CASSVGAGGNNEQFF
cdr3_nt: TGTGCCAGCAGCGTAGGTGCGGGAGGGAACAATGAGCAGTTCTTC

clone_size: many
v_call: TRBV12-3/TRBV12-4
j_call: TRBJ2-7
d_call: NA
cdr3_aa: CASTGHPYEQYF
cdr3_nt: TGTGCCAGCACCGGCCACCCCTACGAGCAGTACTTC

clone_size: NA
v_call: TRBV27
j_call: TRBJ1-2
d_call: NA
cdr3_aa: CASGKEFGYTF
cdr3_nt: TGTGCCAGCGGTAAGGAGTTCGGCTACACCTTC

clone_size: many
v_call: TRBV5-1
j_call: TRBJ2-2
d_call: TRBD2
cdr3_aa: CASSMEGLQGTGELFF
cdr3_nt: TGCGCCAGCAGCATGGAGGGACTACAAGGCACCGGGGAGCTGTTTTTT

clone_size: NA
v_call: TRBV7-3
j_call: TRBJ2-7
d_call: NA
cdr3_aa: CASSHRFWGYEQYF
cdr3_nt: TGTGCCAGCAGTCACCGATTTTGGGGCTACGAGCAGTACTTC

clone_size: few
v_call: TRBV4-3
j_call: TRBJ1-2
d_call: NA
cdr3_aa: CASSQDDNYGYTF
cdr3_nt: TGCGCCAGCAGCCAAGACGATAACTATGGCTACACCTTC

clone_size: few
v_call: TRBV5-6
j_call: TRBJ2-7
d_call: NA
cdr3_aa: CASSLPVQDTSYEQYF
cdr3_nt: TGTGCCAGCAGCTTGCCGGTACAGGACACCTCCTACGAGCAGTACTTC

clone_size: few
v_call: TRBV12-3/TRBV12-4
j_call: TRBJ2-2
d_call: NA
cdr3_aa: CASSRWSGGELFF
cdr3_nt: TGTGCCAGCAGTCGATGGTCGGGCGGGGAGCTGTTTTTT

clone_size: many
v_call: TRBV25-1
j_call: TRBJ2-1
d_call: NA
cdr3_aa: CASSEYFMGSYNEQFF
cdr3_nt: TGTGCCAGCAGTGAATATTTTATGGGCTCCTACAATGAGCAGTTCTTC

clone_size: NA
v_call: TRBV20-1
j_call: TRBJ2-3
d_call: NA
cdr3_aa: CSARDLRRGTDTQYF
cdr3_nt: TGCAGTGCTAGAGACCTTAGAAGGGGCACAGATACGCAGTATTTT

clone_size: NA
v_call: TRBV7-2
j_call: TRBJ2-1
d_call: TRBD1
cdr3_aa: CASSLGGGYNEQSF
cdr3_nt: TGTGCCAGCAGCTTAGGAGGGGGCTACAATGAGCAGTCCTTC

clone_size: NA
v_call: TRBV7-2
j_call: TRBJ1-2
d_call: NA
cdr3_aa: CASSTGPGVYGYTF
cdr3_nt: TGTGCCAGCAGCACAGGACCGGGGGTGTATGGCTACACCTTC

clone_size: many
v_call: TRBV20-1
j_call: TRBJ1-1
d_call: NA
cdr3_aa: CSARDWSLEAFF
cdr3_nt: TGCAGTGCTAGAGATTGGTCTCTTGAAGCTTTCTTT

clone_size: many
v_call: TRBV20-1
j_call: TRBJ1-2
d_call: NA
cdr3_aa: CSARDSAGYGYTF
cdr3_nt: TGCAGTGCTAGAGACTCAGCCGGCTATGGCTACACCTTC

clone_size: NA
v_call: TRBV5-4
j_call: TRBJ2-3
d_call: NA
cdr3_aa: CASRWAGGTDTQYF
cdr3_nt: TGTGCCAGCCGGTGGGCAGGGGGCACAGATACGCAGTATTTT

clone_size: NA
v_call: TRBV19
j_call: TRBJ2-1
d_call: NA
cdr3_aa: CASSSVPGNYNEQFF
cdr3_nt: TGTGCCAGTAGTAGCGTGCCAGGGAACTACAATGAGCAGTTCTTC

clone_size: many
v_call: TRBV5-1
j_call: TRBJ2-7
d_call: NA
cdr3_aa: CASSLGTNSYEQYF
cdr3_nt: TGCGCCAGCAGCTTGGGGACGAACTCCTACGAGCAGTACTTC

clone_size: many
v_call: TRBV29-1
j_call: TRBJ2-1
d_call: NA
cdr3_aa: CSVAPSTHEQFF
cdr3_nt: TGCAGCGTTGCTCCATCTACCCATGAGCAGTTCTTC